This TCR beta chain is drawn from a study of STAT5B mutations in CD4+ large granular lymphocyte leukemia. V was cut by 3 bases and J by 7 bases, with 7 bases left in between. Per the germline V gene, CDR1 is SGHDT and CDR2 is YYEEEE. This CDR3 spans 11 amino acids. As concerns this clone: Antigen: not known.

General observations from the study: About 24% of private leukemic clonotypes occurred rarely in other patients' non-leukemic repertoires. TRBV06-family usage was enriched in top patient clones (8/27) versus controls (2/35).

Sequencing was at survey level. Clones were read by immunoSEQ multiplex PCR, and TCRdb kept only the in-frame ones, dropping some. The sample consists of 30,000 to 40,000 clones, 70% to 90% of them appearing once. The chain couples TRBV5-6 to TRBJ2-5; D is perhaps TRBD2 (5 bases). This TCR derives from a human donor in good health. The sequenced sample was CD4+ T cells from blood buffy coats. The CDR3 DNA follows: TGTGCCAGCAGCTCACGGGGGACCCAGTACTTC. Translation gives CASSSRGTQYF.